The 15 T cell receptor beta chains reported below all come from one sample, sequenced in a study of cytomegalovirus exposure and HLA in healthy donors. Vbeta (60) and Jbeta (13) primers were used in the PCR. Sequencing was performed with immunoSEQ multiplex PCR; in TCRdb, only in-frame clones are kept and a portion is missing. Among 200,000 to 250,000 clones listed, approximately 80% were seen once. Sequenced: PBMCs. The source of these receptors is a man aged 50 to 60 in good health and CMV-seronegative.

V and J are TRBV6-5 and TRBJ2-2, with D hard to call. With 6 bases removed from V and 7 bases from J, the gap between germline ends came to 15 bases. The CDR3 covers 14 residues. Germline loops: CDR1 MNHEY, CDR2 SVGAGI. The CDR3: CASRSKSFGGELFF. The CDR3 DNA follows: TGTGCCAGCAGATCGAAGTCCTTCGGCGGGGAGCTGTTTTTT.

CDR3 region: CASRPDRGENQPQHF. The CDR3, as DNA: TGTGCCAGCAGGCCCGACAGGGGAGAGAATCAGCCCCAGCATTTT. This sequence joins TRBV6-5 and TRBJ1-5; TRBD1 agrees at 8 bases. V dropped 6 bases and J dropped 4; count of bases not matched to a gene: 8. Germline V lookup: CDR1 MNHEY, CDR2 SVGAGI. The CDR3 sequence is 15 residues long.

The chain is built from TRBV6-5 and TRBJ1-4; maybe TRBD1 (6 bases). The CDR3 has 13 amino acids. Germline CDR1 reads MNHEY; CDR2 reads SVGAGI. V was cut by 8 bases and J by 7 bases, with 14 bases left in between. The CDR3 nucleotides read TGTGCCAGCGTCAGGGGCGGGAGTGAAAAACTGTTTTTT. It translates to CASVRGGSEKLFF.

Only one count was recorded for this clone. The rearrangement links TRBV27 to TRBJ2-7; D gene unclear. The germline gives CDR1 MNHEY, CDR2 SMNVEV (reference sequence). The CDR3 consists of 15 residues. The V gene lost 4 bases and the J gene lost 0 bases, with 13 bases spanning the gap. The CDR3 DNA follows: TGTGCCAGCAGTTCCTCAGTCTCCAGCTCCTACGAGCAGTACTTC. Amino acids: CASSSSVSSSYEQYF.

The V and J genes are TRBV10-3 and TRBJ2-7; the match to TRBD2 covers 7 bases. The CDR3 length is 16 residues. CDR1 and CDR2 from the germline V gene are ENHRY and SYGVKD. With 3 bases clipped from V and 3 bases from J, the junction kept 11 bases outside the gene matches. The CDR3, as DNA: TGTGCCATCAGTGAACCGTCTAGCGGATACTACTACGAGCAGTACTTC. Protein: CAISEPSSGYYYEQYF.

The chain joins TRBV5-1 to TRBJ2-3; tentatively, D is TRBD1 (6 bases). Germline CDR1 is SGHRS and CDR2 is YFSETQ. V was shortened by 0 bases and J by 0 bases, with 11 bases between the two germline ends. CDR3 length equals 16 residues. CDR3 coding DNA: TGCGCCAGCAGCTTGGAGGGGGAGATGAGCACAGATACGCAGTATTTT. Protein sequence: CASSLEGEMSTDTQYF.

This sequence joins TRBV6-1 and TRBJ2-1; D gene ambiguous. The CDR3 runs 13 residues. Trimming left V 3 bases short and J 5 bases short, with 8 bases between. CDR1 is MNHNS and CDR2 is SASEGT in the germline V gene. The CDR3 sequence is CASSDRFNNEQFF. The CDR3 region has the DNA TGTGCCAGCAGTGACAGGTTCAACAATGAGCAGTTCTTC.

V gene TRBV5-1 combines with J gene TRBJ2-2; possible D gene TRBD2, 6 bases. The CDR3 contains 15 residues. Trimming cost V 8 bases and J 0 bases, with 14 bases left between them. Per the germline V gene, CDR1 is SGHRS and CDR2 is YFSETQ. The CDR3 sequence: CASAPLAANTGELFF. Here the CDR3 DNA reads TGCGCCAGTGCCCCTTTAGCGGCGAACACCGGGGAGCTGTTTTTT. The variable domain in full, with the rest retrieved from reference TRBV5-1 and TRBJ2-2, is KAGVTQTPRYLIKTRGQQVTLSCSPISGHRSVSWYQQTPGQGLQFLFEYFSETQRNKGNFPGRFSGRQFSNSRSEMNVSTLELGDSALYLCASAPLAANTGELFFGEGSRLTVL.

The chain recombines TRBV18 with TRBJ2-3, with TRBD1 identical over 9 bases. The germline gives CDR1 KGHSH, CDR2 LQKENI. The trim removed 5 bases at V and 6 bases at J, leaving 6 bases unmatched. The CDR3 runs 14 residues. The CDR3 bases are TGTGCCAGCTCATTCGGGACAGGGCTGGATACGCAGTATTTT. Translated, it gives CASSFGTGLDTQYF.

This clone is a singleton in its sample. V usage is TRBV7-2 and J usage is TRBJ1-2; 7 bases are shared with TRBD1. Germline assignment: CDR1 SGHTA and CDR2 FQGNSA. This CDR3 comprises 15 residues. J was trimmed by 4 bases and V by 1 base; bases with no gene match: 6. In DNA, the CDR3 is TGTGCCAGCAGCTTAGGACGGGACAGTCCCTATGGCTACACCTTC. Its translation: CASSLGRDSPYGYTF.

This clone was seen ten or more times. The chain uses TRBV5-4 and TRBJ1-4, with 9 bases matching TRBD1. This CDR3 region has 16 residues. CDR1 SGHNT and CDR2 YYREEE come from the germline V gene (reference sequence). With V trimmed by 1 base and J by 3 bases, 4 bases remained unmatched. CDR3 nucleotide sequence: TGTGCCAGCAGCTTGAAACAGGGGGCGCCTAATGAAAAACTGTTTTTT. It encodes CASSLKQGAPNEKLFF. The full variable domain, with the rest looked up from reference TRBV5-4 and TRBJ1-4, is ETGVTQSPTHLIKTRGQQVTLRCSSQSGHNTVSWYQQALGQGPQFIFQYYREEENGRGNFPPRFSGLQFPNYSSELNVNALELDDSALYLCASSLKQGAPNEKLFFGSGTQLSVL.

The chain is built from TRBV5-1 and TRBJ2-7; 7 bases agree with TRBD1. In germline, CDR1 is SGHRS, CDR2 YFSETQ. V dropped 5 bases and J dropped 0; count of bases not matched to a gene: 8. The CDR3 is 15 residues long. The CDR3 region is CASRERTGSSYEQYF. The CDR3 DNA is TGCGCCAGCAGAGAGAGGACAGGAAGCTCCTACGAGCAGTACTTC.

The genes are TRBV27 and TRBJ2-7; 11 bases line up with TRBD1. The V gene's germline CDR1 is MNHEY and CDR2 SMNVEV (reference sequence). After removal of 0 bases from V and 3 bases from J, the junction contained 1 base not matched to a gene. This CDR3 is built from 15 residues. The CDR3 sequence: CASSLSGQGVYEQYF. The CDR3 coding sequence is TGTGCCAGCAGTTTATCGGGACAGGGGGTCTACGAGCAGTACTTC.

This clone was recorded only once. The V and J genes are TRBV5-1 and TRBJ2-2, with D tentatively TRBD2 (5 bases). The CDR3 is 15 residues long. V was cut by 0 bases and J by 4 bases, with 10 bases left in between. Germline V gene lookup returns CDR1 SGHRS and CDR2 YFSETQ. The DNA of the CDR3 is TGCGCCAGCAGCTTGGTAGGGAGTATCACCGGGGAGCTGTTTTTT. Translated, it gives CASSLVGSITGELFF. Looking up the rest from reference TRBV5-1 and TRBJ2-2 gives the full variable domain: KAGVTQTPRYLIKTRGQQVTLSCSPISGHRSVSWYQQTPGQGLQFLFEYFSETQRNKGNFPGRFSGRQFSNSRSEMNVSTLELGDSALYLCASSLVGSITGELFFGEGSRLTVL.

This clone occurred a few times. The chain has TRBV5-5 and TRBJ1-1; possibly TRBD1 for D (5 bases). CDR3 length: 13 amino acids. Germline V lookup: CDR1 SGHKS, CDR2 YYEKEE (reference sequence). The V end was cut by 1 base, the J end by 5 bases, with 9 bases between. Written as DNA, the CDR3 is TGTGCCAGCAGCTTGACCAGGGATACTGAAGCTTTCTTT. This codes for CASSLTRDTEAFF. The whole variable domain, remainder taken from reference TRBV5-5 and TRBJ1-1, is DAGVTQSPTHLIKTRGQQVTLRCSPISGHKSVSWYQQVLGQGPQFIFQYYEKEERGRGNFPDRFSARQFPNYSSELNVNALLLGDSALYLCASSLTRDTEAFFGQGTRLTVV.